In its sample, the clone carrying this TCR beta chain was seen a few times. Its specificity is unknown. TCRdb called the 5' RACE reads again in MiXCR, with one record for every CDR3 protein. The sample records 350,000 to 600,000 distinct CDR3 sequences, 14% being singletons. This entry comes from a study of identical twins. Findings and caveats of the study: Out-of-frame alpha sequences common to twins were enriched for low generation probability.

V lost 6 bases to trimming and J lost 8 bases, with 13 bases between them. This CDR3 is built from 13 residues. These same data were also listed under a study on yellow fever vaccine responses in identical twins. That source notes: In identical twins, vaccine T cell responses appeared partly shared and partly individual.

The chain is built from TRBV12-3 or TRBV12-4 and TRBJ2-2; D possibly uses TRBD1 or TRBD2 (6 bases each). The sequence was collected from a young woman in good health. Sequenced sample: CD4+ T cells sorted from blood. The CDR3 DNA sequence: TGTGCCAGCAGCCCGGGGGCCCAAGGGGAGCTGTTTTTT. Translating it yields CASSPGAQGELFF.